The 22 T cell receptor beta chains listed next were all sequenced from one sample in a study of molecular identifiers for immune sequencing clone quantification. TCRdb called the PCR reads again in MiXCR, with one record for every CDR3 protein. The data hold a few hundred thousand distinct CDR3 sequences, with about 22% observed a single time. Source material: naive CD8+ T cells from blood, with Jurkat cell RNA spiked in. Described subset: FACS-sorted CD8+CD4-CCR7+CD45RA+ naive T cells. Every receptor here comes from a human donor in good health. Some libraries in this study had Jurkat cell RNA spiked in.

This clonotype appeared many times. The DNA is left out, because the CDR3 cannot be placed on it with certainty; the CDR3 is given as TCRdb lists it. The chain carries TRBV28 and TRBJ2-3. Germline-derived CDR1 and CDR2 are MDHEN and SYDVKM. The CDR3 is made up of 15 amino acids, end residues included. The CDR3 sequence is CASSFLETSTDTQYF.

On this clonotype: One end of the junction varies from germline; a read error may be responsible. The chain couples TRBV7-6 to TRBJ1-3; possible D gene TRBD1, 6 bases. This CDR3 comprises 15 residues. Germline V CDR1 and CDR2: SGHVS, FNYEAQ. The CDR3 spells CASSSPTGLGNTVYF. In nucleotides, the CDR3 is TGTGCCAGCAGCTCACCAACAGGGTTGGGAAACACCGTATATTTT.

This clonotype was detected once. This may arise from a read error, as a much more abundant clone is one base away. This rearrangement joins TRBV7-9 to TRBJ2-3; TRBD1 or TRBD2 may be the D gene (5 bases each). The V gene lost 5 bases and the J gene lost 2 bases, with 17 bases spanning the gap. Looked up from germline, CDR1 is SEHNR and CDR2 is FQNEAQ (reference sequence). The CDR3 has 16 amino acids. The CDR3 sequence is CASSAAPGTYTDTQYF. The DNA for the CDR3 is TGTGCCAGCAGCGCCGCTCCAGGGACGTACACAGATACGCAGTATTTT.

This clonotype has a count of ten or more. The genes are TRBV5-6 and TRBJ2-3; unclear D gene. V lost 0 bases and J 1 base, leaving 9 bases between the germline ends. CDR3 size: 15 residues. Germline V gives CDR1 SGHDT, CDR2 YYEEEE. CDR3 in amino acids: CASSLAPGGTDTQYF. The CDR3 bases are TGTGCCAGCAGCTTGGCCCCCGGTGGCACAGATACGCAGTATTTT.

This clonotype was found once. The CDR3 DNA is TGTGCCAGCAGCCAGGAACAGACAGGGGGACACGAGCAGTACTTC. It translates to CASSQEQTGGHEQYF. The chain uses TRBV4-2 and TRBJ2-7; TRBD1 agrees at 9 bases. V was clipped by 3 bases and J by 5 bases; unmatched bases: 8. Looked up from germline, CDR1 is LGHNA and CDR2 is YNFKEQ. The CDR3 sequence is 15 residues long.

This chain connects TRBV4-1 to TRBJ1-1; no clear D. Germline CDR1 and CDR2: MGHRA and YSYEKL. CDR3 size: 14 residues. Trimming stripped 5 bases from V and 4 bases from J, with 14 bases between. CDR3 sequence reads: CASSSREGSTEAFF. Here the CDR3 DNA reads TGCGCCAGCAGCTCAAGGGAGGGATCCACTGAAGCTTTCTTT.

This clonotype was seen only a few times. CDR3: CASSLALEGGLNTQYF. DNA for the CDR3: TGTGCCAGCAGCTTAGCGTTGGAGGGGGGGCTAAATACGCAGTATTTT. J is TRBJ2-3 and V is TRBV7-9; a weak D match, TRBD2 (7 bases). V was shortened by 0 bases and J by 7 bases, with 17 bases between the two germline ends. Germline V gene data show CDR1 as SEHNR and CDR2 as FQNEAQ (reference sequence). The CDR3 totals 16 residues.

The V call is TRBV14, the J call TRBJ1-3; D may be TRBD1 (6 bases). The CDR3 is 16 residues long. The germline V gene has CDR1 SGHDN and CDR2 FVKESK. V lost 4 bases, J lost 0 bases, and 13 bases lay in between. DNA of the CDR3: TGTGCCAGCAGCCTCCGACAGGCTATCTCTGGAAACACCATATATTTT. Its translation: CASSLRQAISGNTIYF.

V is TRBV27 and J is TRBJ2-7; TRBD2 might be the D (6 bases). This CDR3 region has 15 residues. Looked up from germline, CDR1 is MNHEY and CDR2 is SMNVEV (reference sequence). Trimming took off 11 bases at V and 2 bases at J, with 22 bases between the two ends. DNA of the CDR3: TGTGCCTGCATGTGGGGCGGGAATTTTGCCTACGAGCAGTACTTC. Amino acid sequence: CACMWGGNFAYEQYF.

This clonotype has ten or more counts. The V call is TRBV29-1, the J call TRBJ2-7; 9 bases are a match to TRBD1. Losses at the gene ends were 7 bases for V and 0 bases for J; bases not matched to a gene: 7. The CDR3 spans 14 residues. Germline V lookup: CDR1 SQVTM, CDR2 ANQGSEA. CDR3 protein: CSASGQGSSYEQYF. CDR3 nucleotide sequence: TGCAGCGCCTCCGGACAGGGGAGCTCCTACGAGCAGTACTTC.

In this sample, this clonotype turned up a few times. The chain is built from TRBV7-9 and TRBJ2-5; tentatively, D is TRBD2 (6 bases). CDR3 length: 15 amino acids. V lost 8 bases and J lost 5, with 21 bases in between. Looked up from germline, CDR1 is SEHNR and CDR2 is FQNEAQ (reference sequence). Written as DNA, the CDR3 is TGTGCCAGCGCTCTGGGGGGACTTCTAGAGGAGACCCAGTACTTC. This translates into CASALGGLLEETQYF.

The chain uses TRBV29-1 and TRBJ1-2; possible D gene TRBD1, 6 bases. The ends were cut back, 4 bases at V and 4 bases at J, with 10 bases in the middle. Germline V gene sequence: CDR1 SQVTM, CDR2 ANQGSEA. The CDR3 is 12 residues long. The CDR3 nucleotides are TGCAGCGTTGGGGACAAGCTCTATGGCTACACCTTC. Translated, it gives CSVGDKLYGYTF.

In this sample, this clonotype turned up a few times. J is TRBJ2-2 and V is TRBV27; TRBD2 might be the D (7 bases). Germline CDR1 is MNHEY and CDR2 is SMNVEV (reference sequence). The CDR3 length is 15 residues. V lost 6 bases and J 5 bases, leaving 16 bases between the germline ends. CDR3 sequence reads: CASRPWEGGTGELFF. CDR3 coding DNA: TGTGCCAGCAGACCCTGGGAGGGGGGGACCGGGGAGCTGTTTTTT.

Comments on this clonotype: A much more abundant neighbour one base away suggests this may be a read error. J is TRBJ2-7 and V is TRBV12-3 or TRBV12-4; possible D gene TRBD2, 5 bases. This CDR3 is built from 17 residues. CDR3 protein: CAGSFSWSLGEVYEQYF. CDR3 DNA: TGTGCCGGCAGTTTCTCGTGGTCATTGGGAGAGGTCTACGAGCAGTACTTC.

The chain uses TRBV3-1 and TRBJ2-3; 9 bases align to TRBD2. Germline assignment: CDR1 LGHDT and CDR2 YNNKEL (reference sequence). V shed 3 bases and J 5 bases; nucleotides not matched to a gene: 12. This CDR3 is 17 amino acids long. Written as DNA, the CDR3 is TGTGCCAGCAGCCAGCCTTATCAGACTAGCGGCCAAGATACGCAGTATTTT. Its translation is CASSQPYQTSGQDTQYF.

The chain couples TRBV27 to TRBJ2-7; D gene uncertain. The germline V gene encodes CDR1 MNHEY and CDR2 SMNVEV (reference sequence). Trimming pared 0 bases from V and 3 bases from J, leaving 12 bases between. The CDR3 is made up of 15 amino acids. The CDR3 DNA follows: TGTGCCAGCAGTTTATCCGGCGTGTACCGCTACGAGCAGTACTTC. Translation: CASSLSGVYRYEQYF.

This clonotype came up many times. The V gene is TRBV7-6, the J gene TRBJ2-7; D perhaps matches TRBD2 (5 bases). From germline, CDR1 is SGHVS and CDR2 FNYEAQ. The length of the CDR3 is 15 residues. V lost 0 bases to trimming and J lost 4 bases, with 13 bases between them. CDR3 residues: CASSLAMSGMYEQYF. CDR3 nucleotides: TGTGCCAGCAGCTTAGCGATGTCGGGGATGTACGAGCAGTACTTC.

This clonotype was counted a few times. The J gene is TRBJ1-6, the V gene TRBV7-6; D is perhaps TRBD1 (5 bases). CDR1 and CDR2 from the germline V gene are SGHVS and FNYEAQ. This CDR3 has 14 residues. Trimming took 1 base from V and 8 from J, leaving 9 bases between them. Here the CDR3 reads CASSLGGADSPLHF. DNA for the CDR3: TGTGCCAGCAGCTTAGGGGGCGCAGATTCACCCCTCCACTTT.

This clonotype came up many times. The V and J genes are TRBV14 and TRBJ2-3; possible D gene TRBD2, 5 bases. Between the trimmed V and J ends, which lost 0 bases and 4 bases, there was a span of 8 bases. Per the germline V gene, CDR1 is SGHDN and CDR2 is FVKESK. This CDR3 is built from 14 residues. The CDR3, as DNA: TGTGCCAGCAGCCAAGATCACGGGGCAGATACGCAGTATTTT. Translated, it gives CASSQDHGADTQYF.

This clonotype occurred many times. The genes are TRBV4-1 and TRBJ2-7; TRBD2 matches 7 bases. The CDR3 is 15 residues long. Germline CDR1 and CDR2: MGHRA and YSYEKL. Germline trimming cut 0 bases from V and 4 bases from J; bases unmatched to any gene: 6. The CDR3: CASSQDQQGGYEQYF. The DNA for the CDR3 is TGCGCCAGCAGCCAAGATCAGCAGGGAGGGTACGAGCAGTACTTC.

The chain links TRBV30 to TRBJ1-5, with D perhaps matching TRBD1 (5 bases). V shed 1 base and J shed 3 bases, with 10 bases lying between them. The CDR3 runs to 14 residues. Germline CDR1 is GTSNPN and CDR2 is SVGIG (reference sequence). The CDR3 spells CAWSEDRFNQPQHF. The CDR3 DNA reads TGTGCCTGGAGTGAAGACAGATTCAATCAGCCCCAGCATTTT.

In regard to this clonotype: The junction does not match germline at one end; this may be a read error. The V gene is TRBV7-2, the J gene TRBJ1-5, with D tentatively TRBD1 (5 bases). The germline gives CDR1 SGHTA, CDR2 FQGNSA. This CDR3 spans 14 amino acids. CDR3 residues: CASSLWDGGQPQPF. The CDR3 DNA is TGTGCCAGCAGCTTATGGGACGGCGGGCAGCCCCAGCCTTTT.